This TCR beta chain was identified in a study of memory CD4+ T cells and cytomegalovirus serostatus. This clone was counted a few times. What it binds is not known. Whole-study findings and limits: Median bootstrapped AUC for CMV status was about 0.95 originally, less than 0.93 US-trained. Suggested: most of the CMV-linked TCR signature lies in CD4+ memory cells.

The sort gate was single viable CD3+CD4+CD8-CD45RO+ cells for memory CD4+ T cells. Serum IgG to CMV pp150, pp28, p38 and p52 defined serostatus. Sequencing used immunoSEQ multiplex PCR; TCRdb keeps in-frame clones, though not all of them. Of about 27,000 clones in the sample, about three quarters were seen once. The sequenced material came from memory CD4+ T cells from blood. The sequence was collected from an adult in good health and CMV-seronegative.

The CDR3 DNA reads as TGTGCCAGCTCACCACCGTCAAGGGGAGTTGAAAAACTGTTTTTT. Its translation: CASSPPSRGVEKLFF. The V call is TRBV18, the J call TRBJ1-4; D perhaps matches TRBD1 (5 bases). The CDR3 extends over 15 amino acids. CDR1 and CDR2 from the germline V gene are KGHSH and LQKENI. V dropped 0 bases and J dropped 7 bases, with 12 bases sitting between them.